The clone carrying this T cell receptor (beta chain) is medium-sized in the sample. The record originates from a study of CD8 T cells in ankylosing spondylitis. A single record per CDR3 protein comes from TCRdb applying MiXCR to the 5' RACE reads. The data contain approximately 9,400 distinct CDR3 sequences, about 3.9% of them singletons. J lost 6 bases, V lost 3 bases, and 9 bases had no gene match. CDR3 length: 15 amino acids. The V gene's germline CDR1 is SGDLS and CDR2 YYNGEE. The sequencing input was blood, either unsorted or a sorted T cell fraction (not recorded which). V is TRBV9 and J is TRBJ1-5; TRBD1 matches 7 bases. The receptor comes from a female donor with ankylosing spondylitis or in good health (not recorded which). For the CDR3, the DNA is TGTGCCAGCAGCGGGCACGACAGGGTCGGTCAGCCCCAGCATTTT. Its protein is CASSGHDRVGQPQHF.